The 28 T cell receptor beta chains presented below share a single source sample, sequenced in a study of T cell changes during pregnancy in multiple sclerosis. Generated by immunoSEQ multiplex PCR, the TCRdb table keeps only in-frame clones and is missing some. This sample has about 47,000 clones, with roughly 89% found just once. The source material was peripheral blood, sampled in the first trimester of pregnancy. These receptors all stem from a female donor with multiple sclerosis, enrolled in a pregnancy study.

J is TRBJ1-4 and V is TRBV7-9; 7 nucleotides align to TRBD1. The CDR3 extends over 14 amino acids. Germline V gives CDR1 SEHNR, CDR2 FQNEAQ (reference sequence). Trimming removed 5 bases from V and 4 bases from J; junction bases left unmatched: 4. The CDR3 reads CASSRTGFNEKLFF. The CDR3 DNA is TGTGCCAGCAGCCGGACAGGTTTTAATGAAAAACTGTTTTTT.

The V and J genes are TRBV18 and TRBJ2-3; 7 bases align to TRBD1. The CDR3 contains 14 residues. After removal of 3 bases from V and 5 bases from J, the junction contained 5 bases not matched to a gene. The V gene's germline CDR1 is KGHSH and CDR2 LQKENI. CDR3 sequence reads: CASSPSGTEDTQYF. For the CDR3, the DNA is TGTGCCAGCTCACCGTCCGGGACAGAAGATACGCAGTATTTT.

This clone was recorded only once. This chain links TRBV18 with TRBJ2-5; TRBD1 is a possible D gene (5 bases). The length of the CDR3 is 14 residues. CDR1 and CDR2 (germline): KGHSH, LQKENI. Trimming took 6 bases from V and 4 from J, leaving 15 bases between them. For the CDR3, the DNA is TGTGCCAGCTCTCAAATGGGGCTGGGAGAGACCCAGTACTTC. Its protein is CASSQMGLGETQYF.

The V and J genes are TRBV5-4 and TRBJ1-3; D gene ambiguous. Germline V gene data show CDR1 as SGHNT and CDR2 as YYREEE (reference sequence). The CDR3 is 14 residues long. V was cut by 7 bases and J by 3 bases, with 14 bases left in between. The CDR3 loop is CASWAPSDGNTIYF. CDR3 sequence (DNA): TGTGCCAGCTGGGCCCCATCGGATGGAAACACCATATATTTT. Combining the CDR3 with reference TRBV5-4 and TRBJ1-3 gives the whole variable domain ETGVTQSPTHLIKTRGQQVTLRCSSQSGHNTVSWYQQALGQGPQFIFQYYREEENGRGNFPPRFSGLQFPNYSSELNVNALELDDSALYLCASWAPSDGNTIYFGEGSWLTVV.

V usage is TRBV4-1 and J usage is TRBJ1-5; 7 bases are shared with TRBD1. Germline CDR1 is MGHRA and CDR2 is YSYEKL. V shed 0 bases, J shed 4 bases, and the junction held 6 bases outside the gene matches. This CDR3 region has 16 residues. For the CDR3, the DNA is TGCGCCAGCAGCCAAGAAGGGTACAGGGGAAATCAGCCCCAGCATTTT. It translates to CASSQEGYRGNQPQHF.

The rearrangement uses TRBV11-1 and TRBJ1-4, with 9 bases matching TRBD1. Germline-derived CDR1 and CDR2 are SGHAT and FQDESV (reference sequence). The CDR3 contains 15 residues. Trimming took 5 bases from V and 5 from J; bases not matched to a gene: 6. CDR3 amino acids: CASSLTGQGNEKLFF. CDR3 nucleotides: TGTGCCAGCAGCCTAACCGGACAGGGGAATGAAAAACTGTTTTTT.

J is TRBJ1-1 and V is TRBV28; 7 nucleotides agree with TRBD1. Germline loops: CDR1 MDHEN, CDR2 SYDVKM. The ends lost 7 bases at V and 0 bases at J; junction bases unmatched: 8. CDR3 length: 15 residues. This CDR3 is CASTRHGTVNTEAFF. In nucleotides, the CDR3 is TGTGCCAGCACCCGTCACGGGACAGTGAACACTGAAGCTTTCTTT.

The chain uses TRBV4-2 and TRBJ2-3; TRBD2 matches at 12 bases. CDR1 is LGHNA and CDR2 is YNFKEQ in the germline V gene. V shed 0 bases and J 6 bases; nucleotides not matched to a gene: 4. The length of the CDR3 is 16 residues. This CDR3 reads CASSQDASGGVDTQYF. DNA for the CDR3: TGTGCCAGCAGCCAAGATGCTAGCGGGGGGGTTGATACGCAGTATTTT.

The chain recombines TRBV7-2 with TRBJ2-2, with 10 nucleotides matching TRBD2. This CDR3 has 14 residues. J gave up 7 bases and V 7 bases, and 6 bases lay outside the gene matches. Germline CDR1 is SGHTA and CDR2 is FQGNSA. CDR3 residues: CASTPGLAYGELFF. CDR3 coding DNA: TGTGCCAGCACACCGGGACTAGCGTACGGGGAGCTGTTTTTT.

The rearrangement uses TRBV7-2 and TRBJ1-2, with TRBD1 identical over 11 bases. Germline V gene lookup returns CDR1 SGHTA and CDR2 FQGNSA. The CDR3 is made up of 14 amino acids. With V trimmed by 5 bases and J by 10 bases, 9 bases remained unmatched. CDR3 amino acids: CASSRTGTGGDYTF. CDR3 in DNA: TGTGCCAGCAGCCGCACCGGGACAGGGGGTGACTACACCTTC.

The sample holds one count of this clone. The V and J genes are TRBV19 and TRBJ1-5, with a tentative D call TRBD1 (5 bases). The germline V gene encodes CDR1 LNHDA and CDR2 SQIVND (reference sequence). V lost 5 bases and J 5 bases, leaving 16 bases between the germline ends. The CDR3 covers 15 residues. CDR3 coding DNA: TGTGCCAGTAGTGAGGCAGGGAGGGGTTATCAGCCCCAGCATTTT. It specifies CASSEAGRGYQPQHF.

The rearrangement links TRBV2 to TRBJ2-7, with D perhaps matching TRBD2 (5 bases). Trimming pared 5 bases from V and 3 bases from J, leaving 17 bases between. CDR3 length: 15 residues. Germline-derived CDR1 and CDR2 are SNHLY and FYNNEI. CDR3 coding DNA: TGTGCCAGCAGTCCTGACGGAGGAGGCCTCTACGAGCAGTACTTC. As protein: CASSPDGGGLYEQYF.

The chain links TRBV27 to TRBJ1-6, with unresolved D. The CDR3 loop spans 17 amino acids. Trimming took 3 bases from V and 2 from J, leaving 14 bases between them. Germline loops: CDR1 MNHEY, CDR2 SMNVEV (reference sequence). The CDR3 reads CASSLWQNGPYNSPLHF. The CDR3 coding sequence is TGTGCCAGCAGTTTGTGGCAGAATGGCCCCTATAATTCACCCCTCCACTTT.

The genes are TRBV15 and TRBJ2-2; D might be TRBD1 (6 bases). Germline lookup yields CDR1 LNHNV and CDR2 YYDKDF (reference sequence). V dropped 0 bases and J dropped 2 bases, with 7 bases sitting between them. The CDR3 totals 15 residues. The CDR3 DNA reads TGTGCCACCAGCAGAGATGGGACAAACACCGGGGAGCTGTTTTTT. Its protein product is CATSRDGTNTGELFF.

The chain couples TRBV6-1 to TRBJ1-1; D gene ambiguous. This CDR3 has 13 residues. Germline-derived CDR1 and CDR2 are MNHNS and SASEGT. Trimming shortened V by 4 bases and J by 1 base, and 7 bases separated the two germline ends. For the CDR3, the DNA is TGTGCCAGCAGTGGAGTTCGGAACACTGAAGCTTTCTTT. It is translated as CASSGVRNTEAFF.

As DNA, the CDR3 is TGTGCCAGCAGCTCGTCGGGGGGATTGTTGGAGACCCAGTACTTC. The encoded protein is CASSSSGGLLETQYF. J is TRBJ2-5 and V is TRBV5-5, with TRBD2 matching over 7 bases. Germline V gives CDR1 SGHKS, CDR2 YYEKEE (reference sequence). Germline trimming cut 3 bases from V and 5 bases from J; bases unmatched to any gene: 10. This CDR3 is built from 15 residues. The full variable domain, with the rest looked up from reference TRBV5-5 and TRBJ2-5, is DAGVTQSPTHLIKTRGQQVTLRCSPISGHKSVSWYQQVLGQGPQFIFQYYEKEERGRGNFPDRFSARQFPNYSSELNVNALLLGDSALYLCASSSSGGLLETQYFGPGTRLLVL.

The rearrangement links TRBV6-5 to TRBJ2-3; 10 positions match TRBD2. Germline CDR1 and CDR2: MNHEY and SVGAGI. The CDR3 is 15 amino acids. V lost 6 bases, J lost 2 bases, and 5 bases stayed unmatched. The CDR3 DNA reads TGTGCCAGCAGGCCTAGCGGGGGATCCACAGATACGCAGTATTTT. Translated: CASRPSGGSTDTQYF.

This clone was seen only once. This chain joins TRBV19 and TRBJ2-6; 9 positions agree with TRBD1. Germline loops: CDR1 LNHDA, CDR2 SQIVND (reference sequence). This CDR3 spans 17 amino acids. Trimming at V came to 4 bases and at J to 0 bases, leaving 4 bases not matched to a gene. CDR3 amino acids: CASSREGQGSGANVLTF. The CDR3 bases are TGTGCCAGTAGTAGGGAGGGACAGGGCTCTGGGGCCAACGTCCTGACTTTC.

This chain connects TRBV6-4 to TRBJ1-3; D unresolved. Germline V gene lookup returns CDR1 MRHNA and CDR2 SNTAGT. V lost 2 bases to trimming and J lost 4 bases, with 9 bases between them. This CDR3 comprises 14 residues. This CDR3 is CASSDGHLGNTIYF. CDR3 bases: TGTGCCAGCAGTGACGGGCATCTCGGAAACACCATATATTTT.

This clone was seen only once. CDR3 in DNA: TGCGCCAGCAGCAAGGGACAGGGGATACCTAACTATGGCTACACCTTC. Translated, it gives CASSKGQGIPNYGYTF. The chain couples TRBV5-1 to TRBJ1-2, with 10 bases aligning to TRBD1. V lost 4 bases, J lost 0 bases, and 6 bases stayed unmatched. This CDR3 comprises 16 residues. The V gene's germline CDR1 is SGHRS and CDR2 YFSETQ.

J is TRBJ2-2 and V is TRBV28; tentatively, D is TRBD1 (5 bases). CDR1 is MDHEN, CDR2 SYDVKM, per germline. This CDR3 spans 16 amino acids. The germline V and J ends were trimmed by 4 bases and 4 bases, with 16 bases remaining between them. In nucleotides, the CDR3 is TGTGCCAGCAGTTGGTACGGGCAGGGCTTCACCGGGGAGCTGTTTTTT. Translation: CASSWYGQGFTGELFF.

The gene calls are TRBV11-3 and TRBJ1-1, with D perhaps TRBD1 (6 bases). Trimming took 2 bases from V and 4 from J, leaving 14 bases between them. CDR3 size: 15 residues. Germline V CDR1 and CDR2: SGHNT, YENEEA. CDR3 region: CASSLTGTLSTEAFF. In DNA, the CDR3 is TGTGCCAGCAGCTTAACCGGGACATTGAGCACTGAAGCTTTCTTT. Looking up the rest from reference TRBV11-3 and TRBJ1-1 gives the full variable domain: EAGVVQSPRYKIIEKKQPVAFWCNPISGHNTLYWYLQNLGQGPELLIRYENEEAVDDSQLPKDRFSAERLKGVDSTLKIQPAELGDSAVYLCASSLTGTLSTEAFFGQGTRLTVV.

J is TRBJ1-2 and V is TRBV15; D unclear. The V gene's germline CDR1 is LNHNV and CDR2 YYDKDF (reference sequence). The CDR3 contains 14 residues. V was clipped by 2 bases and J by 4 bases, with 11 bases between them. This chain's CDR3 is CATSRIEGGYGYTF. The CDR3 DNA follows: TGTGCCACCAGCAGAATCGAGGGAGGCTATGGCTACACCTTC.

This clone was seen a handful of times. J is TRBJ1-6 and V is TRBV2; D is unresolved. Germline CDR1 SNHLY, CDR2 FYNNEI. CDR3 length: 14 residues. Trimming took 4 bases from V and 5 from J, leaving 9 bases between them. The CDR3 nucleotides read TGTGCCAGCAGTGGACACTTAGATAATTCACCCCTCCACTTT. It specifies CASSGHLDNSPLHF.

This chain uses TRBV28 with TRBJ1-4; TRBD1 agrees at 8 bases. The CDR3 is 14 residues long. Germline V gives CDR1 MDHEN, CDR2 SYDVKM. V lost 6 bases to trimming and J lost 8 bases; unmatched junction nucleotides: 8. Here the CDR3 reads CASSYTTGEEKLFF. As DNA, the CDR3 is TGTGCCAGCAGCTATACGACAGGGGAGGAAAAACTGTTTTTT.

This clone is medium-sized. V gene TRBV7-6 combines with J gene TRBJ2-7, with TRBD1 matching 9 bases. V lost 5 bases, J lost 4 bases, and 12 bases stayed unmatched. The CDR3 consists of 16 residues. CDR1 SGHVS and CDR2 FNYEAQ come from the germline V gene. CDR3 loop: CASSPIGGTGYYEQYF. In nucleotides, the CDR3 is TGTGCCAGCAGCCCTATTGGGGGGACAGGGTATTACGAGCAGTACTTC.

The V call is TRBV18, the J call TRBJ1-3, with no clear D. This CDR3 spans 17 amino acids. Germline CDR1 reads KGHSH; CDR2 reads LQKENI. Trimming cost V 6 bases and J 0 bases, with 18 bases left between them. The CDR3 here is CASSLEARSSSGNTIYF. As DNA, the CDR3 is TGTGCCAGCTCGCTAGAGGCACGTTCAAGCTCTGGAAACACCATATATTTT.

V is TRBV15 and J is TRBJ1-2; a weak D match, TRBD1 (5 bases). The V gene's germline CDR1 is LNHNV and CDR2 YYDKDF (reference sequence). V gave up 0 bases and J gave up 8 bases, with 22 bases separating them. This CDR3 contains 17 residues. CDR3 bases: TGTGCCACCAGCAGAGATATAGGGCGTCGGACAAGAAGAGGCTACACCTTC. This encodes CATSRDIGRRTRRGYTF.